The rows below give T cell receptor beta chains drawn from one sample of a study of shared clonotypes between healthy human individuals. Produced via immunoSEQ multiplex PCR; TCRdb's table is partial and in-frame only. The sample consists of 1,500,000 or so clones, approximately 98.5% of them appearing once. Sequencing was carried out using naive CD4+ T cells sorted from blood. All receptors come from a man aged 30 to 39 in good health. The CDR3 runs from the conserved cysteine through the conserved F or W. Fields, in order: D gene, V gene, J gene, clone size, CDR3 length, CDR3 protein, CDR3 DNA. The D gene is left open where the match is weak. For some rows the clone size is stated as once, few or many, or as a class when expanded; others skip it.

TRBD2	TRBV29-1	TRBJ2-3	.	16	CSVVPMAGGRTDTQYF	TGCAGCGTGGTACCCATGGCGGGAGGCCGTACAGATACGCAGTATTTT
.	TRBV7-7	TRBJ2-5	.	18	CASSSLPGIGSGQETQYF	TGTGCCAGCAGCTCCCTCCCGGGGATCGGGAGCGGGCAAGAGACCCAGTACTTC
.	TRBV11-2	TRBJ1-4	.	14	CASSQSVKNEKLFF	TGTGCCAGCAGCCAGTCCGTAAAAAATGAAAAACTGTTTTTT
.	TRBV19	TRBJ2-2	.	14	CASSIEGESGELFF	TGTGCCAGTAGTATAGAGGGGGAGAGCGGGGAGCTGTTTTTT
.	TRBV9	TRBJ2-5	.	14	CASSVDTPGETQYF	TGTGCCAGCAGCGTAGATACCCCAGGGGAGACCCAGTACTTC
.	TRBV19	TRBJ1-1	.	13	CASSVDTNTEAFF	TGTGCCAGTAGTGTTGACACGAACACTGAAGCTTTCTTT
.	TRBV4-2	TRBJ1-5	once	15	CASSQAHPAGWPQHF	TGTGCCAGCAGCCAAGCACACCCGGCAGGGTGGCCCCAGCATTTT
.	TRBV5-5	TRBJ1-1	.	15	CASSSAGRPNTEAFF	TGTGCCAGCAGCTCGGCAGGCAGGCCGAACACTGAAGCTTTCTTT
TRBD1	TRBV7-6	TRBJ2-5	.	15	CASSLASGTGETQYF	TGTGCCAGCAGCTTAGCCAGCGGGACAGGGGAGACCCAGTACTTC
.	TRBV7-2	TRBJ1-4	.	16	CASSLGGRDPPEKLFF	TGTGCCAGCAGCTTGGGCGGTCGGGACCCCCCTGAAAAACTGTTTTTT
.	TRBV12-5	TRBJ2-3	.	16	CASGLGLVGGTDTQYF	TGTGCTAGTGGTTTGGGGCTAGTAGGGGGTACAGATACGCAGTATTTT
TRBD1	TRBV30	TRBJ1-4	.	14	CAWGTQGAWEKLFF	TGTGCCTGGGGTACTCAGGGGGCTTGGGAAAAACTGTTTTTT
TRBD1	TRBV5-1	TRBJ2-1	.	15	CASSLGTGAYNEQFF	TGCGCCAGCAGCCTGGGGACAGGGGCCTACAATGAGCAGTTCTTC
TRBD2	TRBV9	TRBJ2-1	.	14	CASSVGLAGGPIIF	TGTGCCAGCAGCGTGGGACTAGCGGGAGGGCCCATCATCTTC
TRBD2	TRBV6-4	TRBJ2-3	.	14	CASSVGLTTDTQYF	TGTGCCAGCAGTGTGGGACTAACAACAGATACGCAGTATTTT
.	TRBV10-1	TRBJ2-1	.	14	CASKKGRADNEQFF	TGCGCCAGCAAGAAAGGACGAGCGGACAATGAGCAGTTCTTC
TRBD2	TRBV5-1	TRBJ2-1	.	15	CASSLDGRAYNEQFF	TGCGCCAGCAGCTTGGACGGGAGGGCCTACAATGAGCAGTTCTTC